The 5 T cell receptor beta chains below come from one sample, sequenced in a study of blood T cell repertoires in COVID-19. Here immunoSEQ multiplex PCR was the method, and the copy in TCRdb shows in-frame clones only, minus some. Found here are around 260,000 clones, around four fifths of them singletons; the top ten hold approximately 4%. Input material: PBMCs or T cells enriched from blood (not recorded which). The receptor set was obtained from a young man with acute COVID-19.

The table lists this clone with a count of one. The CDR3 region is CATSRGRGRNQPQHF. CDR3 sequence (DNA): TGTGCCACCAGCAGAGGCAGGGGCCGCAATCAGCCCCAGCATTTT. The chain joins TRBV15 to TRBJ1-5, with D tentatively TRBD1 (6 bases). V gave up 1 base and J gave up 2 bases, with 9 bases separating them. The CDR3 is made up of 15 amino acids. Germline loops: CDR1 LNHNV, CDR2 YYDKDF (reference sequence).

The CDR3 loop is CASSQTNNEQFF. The CDR3 DNA reads as TGTGCCAGCAGCCAAACTAACAATGAGCAGTTCTTC. The rearrangement uses TRBV12-3 or TRBV12-4 and TRBJ2-1; D unclear. The CDR3 runs 12 residues. V dropped 6 bases and J dropped 5 bases, with 8 bases sitting between them.

J is TRBJ2-7 and V is TRBV5-4, with D possibly matching TRBD1 (6 bases). Germline V gene data show CDR1 as SGHNT and CDR2 as YYREEE (reference sequence). CDR3 size: 15 residues. The V and J ends lost 4 bases and 0 bases respectively, with 14 bases between them. This chain's CDR3 is CASSDRQDSSYEQYV. In nucleotides, the CDR3 is TGTGCCAGCAGCGACAGACAGGATAGCTCCTACGAGCAGTACGTC.

The chain couples TRBV5-6 to TRBJ1-2; no reliable D call. V lost 4 bases and J 8 bases, leaving 21 bases between the germline ends. This CDR3 is built from 15 residues. Germline V lookup: CDR1 SGHDT, CDR2 YYEEEE. The CDR3 DNA follows: TGTGCCAGCAGCGACCAGGATCCGTTCGTTTACGGCTACACCTTC. Translation gives CASSDQDPFVYGYTF.

The chain couples TRBV12-3 or TRBV12-4 to TRBJ1-5; a weak D match, TRBD1 (6 bases). The CDR3 consists of 12 residues. V was shortened by 6 bases and J by 6 bases, with 9 bases between the two germline ends. CDR3 loop: CASSPQGQPQHF. The CDR3 nucleotides are TGTGCCAGCAGCCCACAGGGTCAGCCCCAGCATTTT.